Sequencing of this T cell receptor (beta chain) was carried out in a study of cytomegalovirus exposure and HLA in healthy donors (dated by TCRdb to about 2017). About the investigation overall: An earlier analysis of some 620 of the donors reported around 280 Gb of sequence data and 100 million to 120 million unique TCR beta sequences obtained from approximately 180 million T cells. A later analysis re-analyzed previously published TCR beta repertoires from 500 to 700 donors and added high-resolution HLA genotyping to study TCR occurrence patterns. An early release that covered roughly 600 HLA-typed donors contained about 300 gigabases of sequencing data and about 93 million unique TCR sequences. In an earlier analysis of around 540 of the donors, high-throughput TCR beta sequencing was used to judge whether each TCR beta V gene segment behaved as functional or pseudogenic. Alongside the repertoire data, information on donor age, sex, ethnicity and CMV serostatus was compiled. The study combined high-throughput TCR immunosequencing, statistical association of individual TCRs with disease status, and machine learning to predict cytomegalovirus infection status. Both class I and class II loci were covered by HLA typing, at four-digit resolution. The study aimed to test whether signatures of past pathogen exposure could be identified by cataloging public T cell receptors. The study profiled the T cell repertoires of 500 to 800 subjects by immunosequencing and related them to cytomegalovirus serostatus. Every discovery cohort repertoire had been produced on one sequencing platform. The later analysis used no new phenotypic data to find candidate immune exposures, relying instead on TCR beta sequences and their occurrence across donors. The number of typed donors differed by locus: about 620-630 for A, B, C, DRB1 and DQB1; 522 for DQA1; 606 for DPA1; and 450 to 480 for DPB1. Because of strong linkage in the cohort, roughly five DR-DQ haplotypes were treated as single units for association and clustering. The genetic ancestry cluster associated with self-reported Caucasian donors included about four fifths of the roughly 380 genotyped donors. On average, 235,054 unique TCR beta nucleotide sequences were sequenced per donor among about 400 genotyped donors of the cohort, with 15% to 20% of those sequences being non-productive. Besides the first cohort of around 670 subjects, a separate validation cohort made up of 120 different subjects was used. Genome-wide SNP genotypes for about 60% of the roughly 670 donors were used in a later genetic analysis, which treated that subset as a discovery cohort. The full study reports these points: The study gave a list of 150 to 200 TCR beta chains associated with cytomegalovirus. A later genetic analysis reported fewer N-insertions in productive TCRs among donors in an Asian-associated ancestry cluster than the roughly 700-donor mean. The only immune exposure information available for the cohort was CMV serostatus. When HLA alleles, especially DR and DQ, strongly co-occurred, TCR associations were difficult to assign to individual alleles. Linkage disequilibrium might explain the correlated functional status among segregating V segments, but an unknown experimental factor could not be excluded. A cluster of highly shared sequence variants was judged likely to be a technical artifact of the sequencing pipeline. A later analysis reported that several top co-occurrence clusters appeared linked to parvovirus B19, influenza, CMV and Epstein-Barr virus. Broadly in line with IMGT annotations, most TCR beta V segments showed up in productive rearrangements about 87% or about 30% of the time in an earlier analysis of several hundred of the donors. Cytomegalovirus status was reported to be diagnosed by the classifier with high specificity and sensitivity in both the original and validation cohorts. A few of the identified cytomegalovirus-associated TCR beta chains were confirmed in vitro to be specific for cytomegalovirus antigens. Specific HLA alleles were associated with more than 15,000 TCR beta sequences at a false discovery rate of 0.05 in a later analysis. An association between a missense DCLRE1C variant and V-gene and J-gene trimming of TCR beta chains was found in a later genetic analysis and replicated in an independent cohort. In a later analysis, TCR association rates were found to vary across HLA loci, with the most associated TCRs seen for DRB1 alleles and the fewest for HLA-C alleles. In a later analysis, HLA-associated TCR beta chains were found to be more clonally expanded and to have lower generation probabilities than equally common non-associated chains. Because counts were too low, approximately 15 rarely observed V segments, including chromosome 9 orphons, were excluded from the earlier analysis of 587 of the donors. Most CMV-associated TCR beta chains appeared to be HLA-restricted in a later analysis, and the HLA associations seemed to be driven largely by CMV exposure. The authors suggested that the approach could potentially be generalized to other disease states and immunological phenotypes. Sequencing depth was assumed to be roughly uniform across donors in the presence/absence analyses, though that assumption may not hold. Because HLA typing was missing for some donors at each locus, association tests included only the typed subset. A further reported finding was that TCR beta sequences accurately predicted the HLA-A and HLA-B alleles for most subjects in the first cohort. While some public TCRs were present in many individuals, most TCR sequences turned up only very rarely across donors. Only TCR beta chains were sequenced in this cohort, and the absence of alpha or paired-chain data limited detectable features.

The cohort consisted of 600 or so healthy bone marrow donors. At the time of sampling, all cohort members were nominally healthy, though unrecorded immune exposures were likely present. The donor was CMV seronegative and belonged to the group of over 350 seronegative cohort members. A peripheral blood sample was collected from each donor, and TCR beta sequencing was performed on peripheral blood mononuclear cells. Genomic DNA was extracted from the blood cell samples with the Qiagen DNeasy Blood Extraction Kit. The library relied on the immunoSEQ multiplex PCR assay. For the multiplex PCR, a mixture combining 60 forward primers for TCR Vbeta segments and 13 reverse primers for TCR Jbeta segments was used. The CDR3 region of rearranged TCR beta genes was amplified from genomic DNA with a multiplex PCR assay. Amplified TCR beta libraries were sequenced as 87-base-pair reads on the Illumina HiSeq System. The source study handled its data this way. Across the 640 or so repertoires, a later analysis counted some 81 million unique TCR beta chains, 9.5 million to 12 million of which were shared by at least two donors. Raw reads were error-corrected and collapsed into unique sequences with a nearest-neighbor algorithm that merged closely related sequences to remove PCR and sequencing errors. To assign V, D and J gene segments, CDR3 sequences were aligned to IMGT reference sequences. For a sequence to be retained, a match of at least six nucleotides was required to both a V gene segment and a J gene segment. A rearrangement was called productive if the CDR3 had no stop codons and remained in frame with V and J, and every other rearrangement was called non-productive. Following IMGT convention, CDR3 was defined as the stretch from the second conserved V-encoded cysteine up to the conserved J-encoded phenylalanine. The earlier analysis of about 590 of the donors excluded sequences that lacked an unambiguous match to a single V gene segment. An earlier analysis of 587 of the donors called V segments functional above 56.7% productive rearrangements and segregating when the between-donor standard deviation exceeded 5%. To diagnose cytomegalovirus status from the catalog of TCR beta chain sequences, a statistical classification framework was built. In a later analysis, V and J genes were assigned by comparing TCR nucleotide sequences against IMGT/GENE-DB human TR gene sequences. In a later analysis, CDR3 sequences and most-parsimonious VDJ recombination scenarios were assigned using the TCRdist pipeline. In a later analysis, each TCR beta chain was defined by its CDR3 amino acid sequence together with its V-gene family, and reads lacking a unique V-gene family were excluded. As a way to deal with suspected cross-contamination and a sequencing artifact, a later analysis dropped 450 to 700 nucleotide sequences that were highly shared and had low generation probability. In a later analysis, a clonal expansion index was calculated for each public chain from normalized within-repertoire ranks of inferred template counts. In a later analysis, generation probabilities were computed using a VDJ recombination model fitted to out-of-frame rearrangements, and the results were checked against IGoR. In a later analysis, hypergeometric tests were used to score TCR-TCR, TCR-HLA and TCR-CMV co-occurrence, with a repertoire-size bias correction applied to TCR pairs. A later analysis estimated false discovery rates by permuting HLA or CMV assignments 20 times. In a later analysis, co-occurring TCRs were grouped using DBSCAN, and TCRdist sequence similarity was added for clustering within HLA-allele-positive subsets. For co-occurrence clustering, repertoires with fewer than 30,000 or more than 120,000 public chains were excluded, along with roughly 5 repertoires with anomalous nucleotide sharing. The immuneACCESS repertoire file appears here via TCRdb, limited to in-frame rearrangements. These files lack a portion of the clones; in checked studies, under half of the deficit traces to unresolved V genes, and the cause of the others is not known. V and J calls and clone size are as listed in that table; D and trimming were resolved from the DNA. The sample table records some 120,000 clones; approximately 81% of these occur just once. About 2% of the sample is taken by the ten largest.

About this clone: What this receptor recognizes is not known. No qualities accompany the bases; no much larger clone lies one base away.

The clonotype was recovered from a man younger than 35 in good health and CMV-seronegative. Sequenced material: PBMCs.

The nucleotide sequence reads TGTGCCTGGGGATCAGGGGCGCAAGGCAATCAGCCCCAGCATTTT. This sequence encodes CAWGSGAQGNQPQHF. This chain joins TRBV30 to TRBJ1-5; matching of 6 bases hints at TRBD1 as the D gene. The CDR3 numbers 15 residues from cysteine through phenylalanine. The CDR3 DNA has 45 bases and is translated from base 1. V was cut back by 5 bases and J by 2 bases, leaving a gap of 16 bases between them. The germline V gene encodes CDR1 GTSNPN and CDR2 SVGIG (reference sequence).